Shown below are 4 T cell receptor beta chains from a single sample sequenced in a study of T cell responses to AZD1222 COVID-19 vaccine. Generated by immunoSEQ multiplex PCR, the TCRdb table keeps only in-frame clones and is missing some. Of 150,000 to 180,000 clones listed, about 85% are singletons. The input for sequencing was peripheral blood, taken on day 0 of AZD1222 vaccination. The receptors originated from an adult in good health.

As DNA, the CDR3 is TGTGCCACCAGTGATTCCCCTAGCGGGGGGGCGAGGGAGCAGTTCTTC. This translates into CATSDSPSGGAREQFF. This chain connects TRBV24-1 to TRBJ2-1, with 12 bases matching TRBD2. Germline loops: CDR1 KGHDR, CDR2 SFDVKD. The CDR3 is 16 amino acids. The V gene end was trimmed by 2 bases and the J gene end by 10 bases; junction bases not matched to a gene: 8.

V is TRBV5-1 and J is TRBJ2-7, with a weak D call TRBD1 (5 bases). V gave up 1 base and J gave up 5 bases, with 13 bases separating them. Germline-derived CDR1 and CDR2 are SGHRS and YFSETQ. This CDR3 comprises 14 residues. CDR3 sequence (DNA): TGCGCCAGCAGCTTGTCAGGGATGAAGAACGAGCAGTACTTC. The encoded protein is CASSLSGMKNEQYF.

This chain joins TRBV7-2 and TRBJ2-7, with 7 nucleotides matching TRBD1. Germline assignment: CDR1 SGHTA and CDR2 FQGNSA. The J segment lost 1 base and the V segment lost 5 bases, leaving 8 bases of the junction unmatched. The length of the CDR3 is 15 residues. The CDR3 DNA reads TGTGCCAGCAGCCTCGGACAGGCAGCGTCCTACGAGCAGTACTTC. This translates into CASSLGQAASYEQYF.

V gene TRBV6-6 combines with J gene TRBJ1-6, with a possible D match to TRBD1 (5 bases). The CDR3 runs to 16 residues. Germline lookup yields CDR1 MNHNY and CDR2 SVGAGI (reference sequence). V was shortened by 4 bases and J by 9 bases, with 19 bases between the two germline ends. For the CDR3, the DNA is TGTGCCAGCAGTTCCGGCAAGCTGGGAGGGGTTTCACCCCTCCACTTT. Protein: CASSSGKLGGVSPLHF.